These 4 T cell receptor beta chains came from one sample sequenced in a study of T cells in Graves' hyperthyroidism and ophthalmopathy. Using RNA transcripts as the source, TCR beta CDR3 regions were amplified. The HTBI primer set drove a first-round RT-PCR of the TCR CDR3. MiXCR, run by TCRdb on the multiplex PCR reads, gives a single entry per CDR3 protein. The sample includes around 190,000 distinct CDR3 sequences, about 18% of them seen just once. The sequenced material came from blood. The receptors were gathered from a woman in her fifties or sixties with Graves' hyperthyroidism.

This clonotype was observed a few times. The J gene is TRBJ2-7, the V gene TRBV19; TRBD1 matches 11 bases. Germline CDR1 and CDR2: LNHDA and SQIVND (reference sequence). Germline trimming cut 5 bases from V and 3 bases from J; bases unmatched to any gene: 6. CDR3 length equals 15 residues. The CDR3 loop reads CASSPGTGGVYEQYF. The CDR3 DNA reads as TGTGCCAGTAGTCCTGGGACAGGGGGTGTCTACGAGCAGTACTTC.

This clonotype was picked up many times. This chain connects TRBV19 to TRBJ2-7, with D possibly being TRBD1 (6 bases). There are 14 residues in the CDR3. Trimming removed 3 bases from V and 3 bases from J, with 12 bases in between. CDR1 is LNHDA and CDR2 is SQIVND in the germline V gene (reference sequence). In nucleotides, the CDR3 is TGTGCCAGTAGTATTGGGCAGGGGTACTACGAGCAGTACTTC. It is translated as CASSIGQGYYEQYF.

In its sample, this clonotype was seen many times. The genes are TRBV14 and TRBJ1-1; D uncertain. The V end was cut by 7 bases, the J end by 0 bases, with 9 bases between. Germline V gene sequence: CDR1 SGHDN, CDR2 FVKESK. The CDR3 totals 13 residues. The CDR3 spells CASNTDMNTEAFF. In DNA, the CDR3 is TGTGCCAGCAACACAGATATGAACACTGAAGCTTTCTTT.

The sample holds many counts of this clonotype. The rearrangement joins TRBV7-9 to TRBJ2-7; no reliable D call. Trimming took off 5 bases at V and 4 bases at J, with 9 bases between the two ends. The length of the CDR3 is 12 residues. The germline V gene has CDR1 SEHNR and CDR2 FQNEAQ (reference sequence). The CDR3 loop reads CASSKDGYEQYF. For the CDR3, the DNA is TGTGCCAGCAGCAAAGACGGATACGAGCAGTACTTC.